The 12 T cell receptor beta chains in this list originate from one sample, sequenced in a study of T cells in Graves' hyperthyroidism and ophthalmopathy. RNA transcripts were the template for amplifying TCR beta CDR3 regions. The study used the HTBI primer set for a first-round RT-PCR of the TCR CDR3. TCRdb fed the multiplex PCR reads into MiXCR, producing one record per CDR3 protein. The data hold roughly 600,000 distinct CDR3 sequences, with 14% observed a single time. The sample consisted of blood. These receptors were obtained from a woman in her fifties or sixties with Graves' ophthalmopathy.

This clonotype was picked up a small number of times. The chain couples TRBV7-9 to TRBJ2-6; D gene uncertain. The V gene lost 6 bases and the J gene lost 4 bases, with 16 bases spanning the gap. Germline CDR1 is SEHNR and CDR2 is FQNEAQ (reference sequence). The CDR3 contains 16 residues. CDR3 in amino acids: CASRQDITLGANVLTF. The CDR3, as DNA: TGTGCCAGCAGACAAGACATTACTCTCGGGGCCAACGTCCTGACTTTC.

This clonotype was counted a few times. This chain joins TRBV19 and TRBJ1-1; 7 bases match TRBD1. CDR3 length: 13 amino acids. Germline V gives CDR1 LNHDA, CDR2 SQIVND (reference sequence). The V gene end was trimmed by 6 bases and the J gene end by 5 bases; junction bases not matched to a gene: 6. The CDR3 sequence is CASSKGQWTEAFF. The CDR3, as DNA: TGTGCCAGTAGCAAGGGACAGTGGACTGAAGCTTTCTTT.

This clonotype was recorded at least ten times. The J gene is TRBJ2-7, the V gene TRBV15, with TRBD2 identical over 8 bases. J was trimmed by 5 bases and V by 2 bases; bases with no gene match: 2. The CDR3 is 13 amino acids. Germline values: CDR1 LNHNV, CDR2 YYDKDF (reference sequence). For the CDR3, the DNA is TGTGCCACCAGCAGACCGGGACTAGACGAGCAGTACTTC. This translates into CATSRPGLDEQYF.

This clonotype has only a few counts. This chain links TRBV7-9 with TRBJ2-7, with 8 bases lining up with TRBD2. This CDR3 has 15 residues. Trimming took 1 base from V and 5 from J; bases not matched to a gene: 7. Germline-derived CDR1 and CDR2 are SEHNR and FQNEAQ (reference sequence). The CDR3 sequence: CASSLDGGRSDEQYF. The CDR3 coding sequence is TGTGCCAGCAGCTTAGATGGCGGGAGGAGCGACGAGCAGTACTTC.

V gene TRBV6-1 combines with J gene TRBJ2-4; no clear D. V was clipped by 3 bases and J by 2 bases, with 11 bases between them. This CDR3 comprises 15 residues. The germline CDR1 and CDR2 sequences are MNHNS and SASEGT. DNA for the CDR3: TGTGCCAGCAGTGATATGGGCTCAACCAAAAACATTCAGTACTTC. Its protein product is CASSDMGSTKNIQYF.

This clonotype was detected only a few times. It may be a read error: a sequence one base away is much more abundant. The V call is TRBV5-4, the J call TRBJ1-1; D unresolved. CDR1 is SGHNT and CDR2 is YYREEE in the germline V gene (reference sequence). The CDR3 totals 13 residues. V was shortened by 4 bases and J by 1 base, with 8 bases between the two germline ends. The CDR3 coding sequence is TGTGCCAGCAGCCCGGACCCGAACACTGAAGCTTTCTTT. It yields the protein CASSPDPNTEAFF.

The chain combines TRBV20-1 with TRBJ2-7, with 14 bases aligning to TRBD2. V lost 1 base to trimming and J lost 2 bases; unmatched junction nucleotides: 1. Looked up from germline, CDR1 is DFQATT and CDR2 is SNEGSKA (reference sequence). CDR3 length: 15 residues. The CDR3 protein is CSARVTSGRAYEQYF. DNA for the CDR3: TGCAGTGCTAGAGTGACTAGCGGGAGGGCCTACGAGCAGTACTTC.

Ten or more counts support this clonotype. The J gene is TRBJ2-7, the V gene TRBV7-3, with 9 bases lining up with TRBD2. From germline, CDR1 is SGHTA and CDR2 FQGTGA. Unmatched junction bases numbered 7, after V lost 3 bases and J lost 4 bases. This CDR3 has 15 amino acids. DNA for the CDR3: TGTGCCAGCAGCTTTGGGGCGGGAGGGCCTTACGAGCAGTACTTC. Its protein product is CASSFGAGGPYEQYF.

Only a few counts were recorded for this clonotype. V and J are TRBV20-1 and TRBJ1-5; D perhaps matches TRBD1 (5 bases). The germline CDR1 and CDR2 sequences are DFQATT and SNEGSKA (reference sequence). The CDR3 totals 14 residues. The V end lost 4 bases, the J end lost 0 bases, and 10 bases lay between the germline ends. Here the CDR3 reads CSANSGGSNQPQHF. The CDR3, as DNA: TGCAGTGCTAACTCCGGGGGTAGCAATCAGCCCCAGCATTTT.

The chain has TRBV4-1 and TRBJ2-7; D is uncertain. V gave up 0 bases and J gave up 1 base, with 4 bases separating them. Germline V CDR1 and CDR2: MGHRA, YSYEKL. The CDR3 contains 13 residues. The CDR3: CASSQEASYEQYF. The DNA for the CDR3 is TGCGCCAGCAGCCAAGAAGCGTCCTACGAGCAGTACTTC.

This clonotype was observed at least ten times. The V gene is TRBV6-1, the J gene TRBJ2-5; 9 nucleotides agree with TRBD1. Germline CDR1 reads MNHNS; CDR2 reads SASEGT. With V trimmed by 4 bases and J by 4 bases, 7 bases remained unmatched. The CDR3 covers 15 residues. The CDR3 protein is CASSGKQGAGETQYF. The CDR3 DNA sequence: TGTGCCAGCAGTGGGAAACAGGGGGCCGGAGAGACCCAGTACTTC.

This clonotype was observed a few times. The chain has TRBV12-3 or TRBV12-4 and TRBJ1-5; D remains ambiguous. This CDR3 contains 14 residues. V was pared by 3 bases and J by 3 bases, with 9 bases between. DNA for the CDR3: TGTGCCAGCAGTTTTCGGTCTCTCAATCAGCCCCAGCATTTT. Translated: CASSFRSLNQPQHF.